Sequencing of this T cell receptor beta chain was carried out in a study of blood T cell repertoires in COVID-19. Study-level background: T cells, B-cell-depleted T cells, or PBMCs provided the cDNA or gDNA that served as material.

Here immunoSEQ multiplex PCR was the method, and the copy in TCRdb shows in-frame clones only, minus some. The data contain 200,000 or so clones, 83% of them singletons. The origin of this receptor is a woman aged 50 to 60 who had been exposed to COVID-19. The sequencing input was PBMCs or T cells enriched from blood (not recorded which).

Here the CDR3 DNA reads TGTGCCAGCAGCTTGTGGAGGGTACCCCTGGGTACTGAAGCTTTCTTT. Protein sequence: CASSLWRVPLGTEAFF. The rearrangement joins TRBV5-6 to TRBJ1-1, with no clear D. CDR1 and CDR2 (germline): SGHDT, YYEEEE. The CDR3 loop spans 16 amino acids. V shed 1 base and J shed 5 bases, with 18 bases lying between them.